These T cell receptor beta chains were read from a single sample in a study of blood T cell repertoires in COVID-19. Some clones are missing from TCRdb's copy, which holds only in-frame ones; the method was immunoSEQ multiplex PCR. This sample yields about 120,000 clones, of which around three quarters are seen a single time; almost 4% belongs to the top ten. Input material: peripheral blood. These receptors came from a woman of 80 years or more with acute or convalescent COVID-19. Both conserved end residues are part of each CDR3. The D gene is left open where the match is weak. Not all rows give a size; the values are once, few, many and, for expanded clones, a class.

clone_size	d_call	v_call	j_call	cdr3_aa	cdr3_nt
-	TRBD2	TRBV4-2	TRBJ2-1	CASSQDRSAVGGDEQFF	TGTGCCAGCAGCCAAGATCGCTCAGCGGTTGGGGGGGATGAGCAGTTCTTC
-	-	TRBV5-1	TRBJ2-2	CASSLDGSGNTGELFF	TGCGCCAGCAGCTTGGATGGTAGCGGGAACACCGGGGAGCTGTTTTTT
-	-	TRBV30	TRBJ1-5	CAWSEGRDQPQHF	TGTGCCTGGAGTGAGGGGCGCGATCAGCCCCAGCATTTT
-	-	TRBV7-9	TRBJ2-1	CASSPPPAGSNEQFF	TGTGCCAGCAGCCCTCCTCCGGCGGGAAGCAATGAGCAGTTCTTC
-	TRBD2	TRBV20-1	TRBJ2-3	CSASLNYGGTTDTQYF	TGCAGTGCTAGTCTCAACTACGGGGGGACCACAGATACGCAGTATTTT
few	-	TRBV21-1	TRBJ1-6	CASSTRQDRPRWGPLHF	TGTGCCAGCAGCACTCGACAGGACCGTCCACGTTGGGGACCCCTCCACTTT
-	TRBD1	TRBV6-5	TRBJ2-2	CASRRGQGITGELFF	TGTGCCTCCCGCCGGGGACAGGGAATCACCGGGGAGCTGTTTTTT
few	-	TRBV18	TRBJ2-1	CASSPNQRWGGLYNEQFF	TGTGCCAGCTCACCAAACCAACGCTGGGGGGGCCTCTACAATGAGCAGTTCTTC
few	-	TRBV7-3	TRBJ1-1	CASSFDGSTEAFF	TGTGCCAGCAGCTTCGACGGGAGCACTGAAGCTTTCTTT
-	TRBD1	TRBV5-1	TRBJ1-1	CASSQGTGVTFEAFF	TGCGCCAGCAGCCAAGGGACAGGGGTTACTTTTGAAGCTTTCTTT
-	TRBD2	TRBV7-9	TRBJ2-1	CASSFLAGGHGEQFF	TGTGCCAGCAGCTTTCTAGCGGGAGGGCACGGTGAGCAGTTCTTC
-	TRBD1	TRBV5-1	TRBJ1-4	CASSYRGVATNEKLFF	TGCGCCAGCAGCTACAGGGGGGTAGCAACTAATGAAAAACTGTTTTTT
once	-	TRBV28	TRBJ1-5	CASSSGRRQVNQPQHF	TGTGCCAGCAGTTCAGGGAGGCGTCAGGTCAATCAGCCCCAGCATTTT